The present TCR beta chain was sequenced within a study of early T cells in non-severe SARS-CoV-2 infection. The CDR3 has 18 amino acids. V dropped 4 bases and J dropped 7; count of bases not matched to a gene: 18. Germline CDR1 is MNHEY and CDR2 is SVGAGI. In its sample, this clonotype was seen a few times. TCRdb fed the 5' RACE reads into MiXCR, producing one record per CDR3 protein. Altogether fewer than 55,000 distinct CDR3 sequences are present, over 8% being singletons, with the ten largest covering around 4%. The specimen sequenced was whole blood. The sequence derives from an adult who was a healthcare worker with PCR-confirmed SARS-CoV-2 infection or an uninfected control (not recorded which). This chain connects TRBV6-5 to TRBJ2-1; 8 bases line up with TRBD2. The CDR3 region has the DNA TGTGCCAGCAGTTCCGCAACTCGTCGAGCGGGGGTGTGGAATGAGCAGTTCTTC. Amino acid sequence: CASSSATRRAGVWNEQFF.